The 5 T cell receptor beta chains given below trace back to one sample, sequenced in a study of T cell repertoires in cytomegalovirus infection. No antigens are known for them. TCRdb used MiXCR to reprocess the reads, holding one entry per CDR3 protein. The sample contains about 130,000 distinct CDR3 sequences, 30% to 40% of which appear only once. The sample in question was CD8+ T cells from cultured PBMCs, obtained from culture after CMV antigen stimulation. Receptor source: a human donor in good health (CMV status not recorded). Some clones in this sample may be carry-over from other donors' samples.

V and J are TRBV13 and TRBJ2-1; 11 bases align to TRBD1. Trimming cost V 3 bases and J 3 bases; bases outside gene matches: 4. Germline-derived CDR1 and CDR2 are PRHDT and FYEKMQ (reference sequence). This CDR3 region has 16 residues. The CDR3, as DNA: TGTGCCAGCAGCTTTGAAGGGACAGGGGGCTACAATGAGCAGTTCTTC. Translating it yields CASSFEGTGGYNEQFF.

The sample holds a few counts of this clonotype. The CDR3 here is CASSPSLDRGNYNEQFF. The CDR3 bases are TGTGCCAGCAGCCCCAGCCTGGACAGGGGCAACTACAATGAGCAGTTCTTC. The gene calls are TRBV7-9 and TRBJ2-1; TRBD1 matches 9 bases. CDR3 size: 17 residues. Unmatched junction bases numbered 11, after V lost 5 bases and J lost 3 bases. The germline V gene encodes CDR1 SEHNR and CDR2 FQNEAQ (reference sequence).

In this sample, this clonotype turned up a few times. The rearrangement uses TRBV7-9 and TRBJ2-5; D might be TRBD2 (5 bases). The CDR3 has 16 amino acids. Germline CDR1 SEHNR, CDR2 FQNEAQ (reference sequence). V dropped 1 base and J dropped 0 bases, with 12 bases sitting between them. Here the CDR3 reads CASSLGTGTYQETQYF. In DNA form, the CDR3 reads TGTGCCAGCAGCTTAGGGACTGGAACGTACCAAGAGACCCAGTACTTC.

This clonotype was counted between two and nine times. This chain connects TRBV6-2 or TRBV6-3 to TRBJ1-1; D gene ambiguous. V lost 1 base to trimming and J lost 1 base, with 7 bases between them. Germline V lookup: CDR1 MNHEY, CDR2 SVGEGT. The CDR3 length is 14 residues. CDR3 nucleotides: TGTGCCAGCAGTTACTGGCACAGGAACACTGAAGCTTTCTTT. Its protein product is CASSYWHRNTEAFF.

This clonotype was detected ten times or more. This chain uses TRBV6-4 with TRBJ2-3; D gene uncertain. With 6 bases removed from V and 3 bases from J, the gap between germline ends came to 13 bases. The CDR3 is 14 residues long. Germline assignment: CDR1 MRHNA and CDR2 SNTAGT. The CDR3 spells CASRDRPGTDTQYF. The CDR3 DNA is TGTGCCAGCAGAGACCGACCCGGGACAGATACGCAGTATTTT.